A single sample gave rise to the 22 T cell receptor beta chains below, sequenced in a study of T-cell memory formation after mild COVID-19. In TCRdb, the 5' RACE reads were re-called with MiXCR into one record per CDR3 protein. The data hold fewer than 600,000 distinct CDR3 sequences, with about 20% observed a single time. The material sequenced was PBMCs or a T cell subset sorted from them (not recorded which). The receptors derive from an adult woman who had mild COVID-19 (a few samples of this study predate the infection). Cell type and time point are not known.

This chain links TRBV11-2 with TRBJ2-7; TRBD1 or TRBD2 may be the D gene (5 bases each). Trimming shortened V by 4 bases and J by 5 bases, and 12 bases separated the two germline ends. The V gene's germline CDR1 is SGHAT and CDR2 FQNNGV. The CDR3 length is 13 residues. The CDR3 DNA is TGTGCCAGCAGCTCCGGGACGGGGAACGAGCAGTACTTC. It translates to CASSSGTGNEQYF. Based on the CDR3 plus reference TRBV11-2 and TRBJ2-7, the full variable domain is EAGVAQSPRYKIIEKRQSVAFWCNPISGHATLYWYQQILGQGPKLLIQFQNNGVVDDSQLPKDRFSAERLKGVDSTLKIQPAKLEDSAVYLCASSSGTGNEQYFGPGTRLTVT.

The chain links TRBV20-1 to TRBJ1-5; TRBD1 matches 10 bases. With V trimmed by 0 bases and J by 6 bases, 2 bases remained unmatched. The germline gives CDR1 DFQATT, CDR2 SNEGSKA (reference sequence). The CDR3 runs to 14 residues. Here the CDR3 reads CSAREDRGSQPQHF. CDR3 DNA sequence: TGCAGTGCTAGAGAGGACAGGGGGTCTCAGCCCCAGCATTTT.

This clonotype was recorded a few times. This chain joins TRBV19 and TRBJ2-5, with 8 bases aligning to TRBD2. The germline V gene has CDR1 LNHDA and CDR2 SQIVND (reference sequence). The CDR3 length is 14 residues. Trimming cost V 6 bases and J 3 bases; bases outside gene matches: 6. The CDR3 DNA reads as TGTGCCAGTAGACATAGCGGGGCTAAAGAGACCCAGTACTTC. It is translated as CASRHSGAKETQYF.

This clonotype showed up just a few times. This rearrangement joins TRBV20-1 to TRBJ2-5, with 8 bases matching TRBD1. The length of the CDR3 is 14 residues. CDR1 is DFQATT, CDR2 SNEGSKA, per germline (reference sequence). V lost 1 base to trimming and J lost 3 bases; unmatched junction nucleotides: 4. Here the CDR3 reads CSARGTGTKETQYF. The CDR3, as DNA: TGCAGTGCTAGAGGGACAGGGACAAAAGAGACCCAGTACTTC.

This clonotype was counted between two and nine times. The gene calls are TRBV7-8 and TRBJ2-3; the match to TRBD2 covers 12 bases. V was pared by 5 bases and J by 3 bases, with 6 bases of the junction left unmatched. Germline values: CDR1 SGHVS, CDR2 FQNEAQ. CDR3 length: 16 residues. The CDR3 spells CASSTTSGGPTDTQYF. In DNA form, the CDR3 reads TGTGCCAGCAGCACTACTAGCGGGGGGCCTACAGATACGCAGTATTTT. The full variable domain, completed using reference TRBV7-8 and TRBJ2-3, is GAGVSQSPRYKVAKRGQDVALRCDPISGHVSLFWYQQALGQGPEFLTYFQNEAQLDKSGLPSDRFFAERPEGSVSTLKIQRTQQEDSAVYLCASSTTSGGPTDTQYFGPGTRLTVL.

This clonotype was found a few times. The genes are TRBV5-6 and TRBJ2-7; D possibly uses TRBD1 or TRBD2 (7 bases each). Per germline, CDR1 SGHDT and CDR2 YYEEEE. The CDR3 loop spans 16 amino acids. V lost 2 bases to trimming and J lost 5 bases, with 20 bases between them. The CDR3 nucleotides are TGTGCCAGCAGCTTCCAGGGGGGGAGAATCATCCACGAGCAGTACTTC. Protein product: CASSFQGGRIIHEQYF. Full variable domain (remainder filled in from reference TRBV5-6 and TRBJ2-7): DAGVTQSPTHLIKTRGQQVTLRCSPKSGHDTVSWYQQALGQGPQFIFQYYEEEERQRGNFPDRFSGHQFPNYSSELNVNALLLGDSALYLCASSFQGGRIIHEQYFGPGTRLTVT.

The chain employs TRBV4-1 and TRBJ2-5; 8 bases line up with TRBD2. The trim removed 1 base at V and 5 bases at J, leaving 12 bases unmatched. Germline CDR1 and CDR2: MGHRA and YSYEKL. CDR3 length equals 17 residues. CDR3 residues: CASSQGGLAVGKETQYF. The CDR3 region has the DNA TGCGCCAGCAGCCAAGGCGGACTAGCAGTTGGGAAGGAGACCCAGTACTTC.

The gene calls are TRBV29-1 and TRBJ2-7; D may be TRBD2 (6 bases). The CDR3 is made up of 14 amino acids. Germline CDR1 is SQVTM and CDR2 is ANQGSEA. V lost 3 bases and J 0 bases, leaving 12 bases between the germline ends. The CDR3 DNA sequence: TGCAGCGTTGATGGGACTGGGAGCTCCTACGAGCAGTACTTC. This gives the protein CSVDGTGSSYEQYF.

The CDR3 is CASSSWGSEQFF. The CDR3, as DNA: TGTGCCAGCAGCTCCTGGGGTAGTGAGCAGTTCTTC. V and J are TRBV7-9 and TRBJ2-1; D gene ambiguous. The germline V and J ends were trimmed by 4 bases and 9 bases, with 10 bases remaining between them. From germline, CDR1 is SEHNR and CDR2 FQNEAQ (reference sequence). CDR3 size: 12 residues.

This clonotype occurred a few times. J is TRBJ2-7 and V is TRBV12-3 or TRBV12-4, with D perhaps matching TRBD1 (6 bases). Trimming took off 3 bases at V and 7 bases at J, with 16 bases between the two ends. This CDR3 has 14 residues. This chain's CDR3 is CASSLNRAVREQYF. CDR3 nucleotide sequence: TGTGCCAGCAGTTTGAACAGGGCCGTAAGAGAGCAGTACTTC.

This clonotype was recorded a few times. The chain employs TRBV5-6 and TRBJ2-5; D is perhaps TRBD1 (6 bases). The V and J ends lost 2 bases and 6 bases respectively, with 14 bases between them. Per the germline V gene, CDR1 is SGHDT and CDR2 is YYEEEE. The CDR3 contains 14 residues. CDR3 coding DNA: TGTGCCAGCAGCTTCCCCGGACAGAGGCAGACCCAGTACTTC. As protein: CASSFPGQRQTQYF. Supplemented by reference TRBV5-6 and TRBJ2-5, the full variable domain reads DAGVTQSPTHLIKTRGQQVTLRCSPKSGHDTVSWYQQALGQGPQFIFQYYEEEERQRGNFPDRFSGHQFPNYSSELNVNALLLGDSALYLCASSFPGQRQTQYFGPGTRLLVL.

CDR3 sequence (DNA): TGTGCCAGCAGCCTCGACAGGCCGTTTGGGACCCAGTACTTC. Its protein product is CASSLDRPFGTQYF. This sequence joins TRBV7-2 and TRBJ2-5; possible D gene TRBD1, 6 bases. Trimming took off 5 bases at V and 7 bases at J, with 17 bases between the two ends. This CDR3 is built from 14 residues. Germline loops: CDR1 SGHTA, CDR2 FQGNSA.

In regard to this clonotype: Being one base from a much bigger clone, this may be a read error. The chain combines TRBV14 with TRBJ1-1; D unclear. The CDR3 is 16 residues long. Per germline, CDR1 SGHDN and CDR2 FVKESK. The ends were cut back, 0 bases at V and 1 base at J, with 12 bases in the middle. Written as DNA, the CDR3 is TGTGCCAGCAGCCAAGAGACGCTATTAAAGAACACTGAAGCTTTCTTT. It yields the protein CASSQETLLKNTEAFF.

At least ten counts were recorded for this clonotype. The CDR3 region is CASSLNDNYEQYF. The CDR3 DNA is TGCGCCAGCAGCTTAAATGACAATTACGAGCAGTACTTC. The chain uses TRBV5-1 and TRBJ2-7, with no clear D. CDR3 length: 13 residues. V lost 2 bases and J lost 4, with 10 bases in between. Germline values: CDR1 SGHRS, CDR2 YFSETQ.

This chain links TRBV21-1 with TRBJ2-6; TRBD2 is the table's D call, not checked against the DNA. TRBV21-1 is a pseudogene segment. CDR3 length: 18 residues. CDR3 nucleotides: TGTGCCAGCAGCAATCCTATGGCAGGGCGCTCTGGGGCCAACGTCCTGACTTTC. Its protein is CASSNPMAGRSGANVLTF.

This clonotype came up a few times. The chain couples TRBV12-3 or TRBV12-4 to TRBJ1-5; D not resolved. V shed 3 bases and J shed 5 bases, with 5 bases lying between them. There are 12 residues in the CDR3. Written as DNA, the CDR3 is TGTGCCAGCAGTTTGACCTATCAGCCCCAGCATTTT. Amino acids: CASSLTYQPQHF.

This clonotype occurred a few times. The chain has TRBV24-1 and TRBJ1-1; no firm D call. Trimming took 2 bases from V and 5 from J, leaving 5 bases between them. There are 12 residues in the CDR3. Germline V lookup: CDR1 KGHDR, CDR2 SFDVKD. The CDR3: CATSDSRTEAFF. CDR3 nucleotides: TGTGCCACCAGTGATTCCCGAACTGAAGCTTTCTTT.

This clonotype has only a few counts. This sequence joins TRBV7-9 and TRBJ1-2; tentative D call: TRBD1 (5 bases). Germline CDR1 is SEHNR and CDR2 is FQNEAQ (reference sequence). This CDR3 has 15 amino acids. V was cut by 7 bases and J by 2 bases, with 17 bases left in between. CDR3 sequence: CASTRRLEGNYGYTF. The CDR3 DNA sequence: TGTGCCAGCACCCGGAGACTCGAGGGGAACTATGGCTACACCTTC.

V gene TRBV30 combines with J gene TRBJ2-5; 9 nucleotides align to TRBD2. V gave up 2 bases and J gave up 2 bases; unmatched junction bases: 6. Germline loops: CDR1 GTSNPN, CDR2 SVGIG (reference sequence). CDR3 length equals 15 residues. CDR3 sequence: CAWSLGSGGQETQYF. DNA of the CDR3: TGTGCCTGGAGTCTGGGTAGCGGGGGTCAAGAGACCCAGTACTTC.

The chain uses TRBV5-4 and TRBJ2-2, with a possible D match to TRBD2 (5 bases). From germline, CDR1 is SGHNT and CDR2 YYREEE (reference sequence). This CDR3 comprises 16 residues. Trimming cost V 4 bases and J 4 bases, with 17 bases left between them. CDR3 nucleotides: TGTGCCAGCAGCGAGGACTCGAATAGACCCACCGGGGAGCTGTTTTTT. Translated: CASSEDSNRPTGELFF.

The chain is built from TRBV29-1 and TRBJ2-2, with D hard to call. CDR1 SQVTM and CDR2 ANQGSEA come from the germline V gene. The CDR3 has 13 residues. With 3 bases removed from V and 1 base from J, the gap between germline ends came to 6 bases. Written as DNA, the CDR3 is TGCAGCGTTGATCCCGGGAACACCGGGGAGCTGTTTTTT. Amino acid sequence: CSVDPGNTGELFF.

The chain employs TRBV11-1 and TRBJ2-1, with D perhaps given as TRBD1 or TRBD2 (5 bases each). The V end was cut by 5 bases, the J end by 3 bases, with 17 bases between. The CDR3 loop spans 16 amino acids. The V gene's germline CDR1 is SGHAT and CDR2 FQDESV (reference sequence). CDR3: CASSRVWGKGYNEQFF. CDR3 nucleotide sequence: TGTGCCAGCAGCCGCGTCTGGGGGAAGGGCTACAATGAGCAGTTCTTC.